Listed below are T cell receptor beta chains from one sample, sequenced in a study of regulatory T cells in long-lasting Graves disease. TCRdb redid the calling of the multiplex PCR reads with MiXCR, one entry per CDR3 protein. This table holds some 560,000 distinct CDR3 sequences, about 15% found once. The same specimen was also included in a second study, on T cells in Graves' hyperthyroidism and ophthalmopathy.

Source: peripheral blood mononuclear cells (PBMCs), taken at new diagnosis, from a patient treated with antithyroid drugs. The receptors were sampled from a woman aged 35-65 years with Graves disease. Each CDR3 is given with its conserved first and last residue. D genes are given only for firm matches. The size of a clone is reported for some rows only, either as once, few or many, or as a class for expanded clones.

V gene: TRBV5-1; J gene: TRBJ1-1; clone size: few; D gene: TRBD1; CDR3 DNA: TGCGCCAGCAGCTTGGGGACAGGGGAGGGGTGGACTGAAGCTTTCTTT; CDR3 protein: CASSLGTGEGWTEAFF
V gene: TRBV20-1; J gene: TRBJ2-1; clone size: .; D gene: .; CDR3 DNA: TGCAGTGCTAGAGATAATCATGGGCGGAGCCCCAATGAGCAGTTCTTC; CDR3 protein: CSARDNHGRSPNEQFF
V gene: TRBV20-1; J gene: TRBJ2-3; clone size: few; D gene: .; CDR3 DNA: TGCAGTGCTAACAGAGCGAGTACGCAGTATTTT; CDR3 protein: CSANRASTQYF
V gene: TRBV7-3; J gene: TRBJ2-7; clone size: many; D gene: TRBD2; CDR3 DNA: TGTGCCAGCAGCCCTACTAGCGGGGGGGCCCACGAGCAGTACTTC; CDR3 protein: CASSPTSGGAHEQYF
V gene: TRBV2; J gene: TRBJ2-7; clone size: many; D gene: .; CDR3 DNA: TGTGCCGGGCGGGGGCCTACCTACGAGCAGTACTTC; CDR3 protein: CAGRGPTYEQYF
V gene: TRBV7-2; J gene: TRBJ2-4; clone size: .; D gene: .; CDR3 DNA: TGTGCCAGCAGCTTAACAGGGAATATGTTTGCCAAAAACATTCAGTACTTC; CDR3 protein: CASSLTGNMFAKNIQYF
V gene: TRBV12-3/TRBV12-4; J gene: TRBJ1-1; clone size: .; D gene: .; CDR3 DNA: TGTGCCAGCAGTTTAGCGCGTGGAGGGAAAAGGGTACCTGAAGCTTTCTTT; CDR3 protein: CASSLARGGKRVPEAFF
V gene: TRBV7-9; J gene: TRBJ2-2; clone size: .; D gene: TRBD1; CDR3 DNA: TGTGCCAGCAGCACCCGGGACAGGAGTTACACCGGGGAGCTGTTTTTT; CDR3 protein: CASSTRDRSYTGELFF
V gene: TRBV5-6; J gene: TRBJ2-5; clone size: once; D gene: .; CDR3 DNA: TGTGCCAGCAGCTTGACTCCGGGAGTAAAGGCGGAGACCCAGTACTTC; CDR3 protein: CASSLTPGVKAETQYF
V gene: TRBV15; J gene: TRBJ2-7; clone size: few; D gene: TRBD1; CDR3 DNA: TGTGCCACCAGCAGATTGGGGACAGTGGCCTACGAGCAGTACTTC; CDR3 protein: CATSRLGTVAYEQYF
V gene: TRBV7-2; J gene: TRBJ1-2; clone size: many; D gene: TRBD1; CDR3 DNA: TGTGCCAGCAGCTTAGCTCCAGGGACAGGGGCAAACTATGGCTACACCTTC; CDR3 protein: CASSLAPGTGANYGYTF
V gene: TRBV11-2; J gene: TRBJ2-5; clone size: many; D gene: .; CDR3 DNA: TGTGCCAGCAGCCCGGGACACCAAGAGACCCAGTACTTC; CDR3 protein: CASSPGHQETQYF
V gene: TRBV4-1; J gene: TRBJ2-2; clone size: many; D gene: .; CDR3 DNA: TGCGCCAGCAGCCCCTGGAGGCATCCGAGCACCGGGGAGCTGTTTTTT; CDR3 protein: CASSPWRHPSTGELFF
V gene: TRBV6-1; J gene: TRBJ1-2; clone size: many; D gene: .; CDR3 DNA: TGTGCCAGCAGATCTACCCGGTTAGGGGGCTATGGCTACACCTTC; CDR3 protein: CASRSTRLGGYGYTF
V gene: TRBV3-1; J gene: TRBJ1-6; clone size: many; D gene: .; CDR3 DNA: TGTGCCAGCAGCCAGACCCCTAATTCACCCCTCCACTTT; CDR3 protein: CASSQTPNSPLHF
V gene: TRBV7-9; J gene: TRBJ1-6; clone size: .; D gene: .; CDR3 DNA: TGTGCCAGCAGCTTTGGGGATAGCTCACCCCTCCACTTT; CDR3 protein: CASSFGDSSPLHF
V gene: TRBV9; J gene: TRBJ2-1; clone size: many; D gene: .; CDR3 DNA: TGTGCCAGCAGCGTAGCTACAGTAGCGGAAAGCTCCTACAATGAGCAGTTCTTC; CDR3 protein: CASSVATVAESSYNEQFF
V gene: TRBV5-1; J gene: TRBJ2-7; clone size: few; D gene: TRBD1; CDR3 DNA: TGCGCCAGCAGTTCCTCGACAGGGGAGGACGAGCAGTACTTC; CDR3 protein: CASSSSTGEDEQYF
V gene: TRBV19; J gene: TRBJ2-7; clone size: many; D gene: .; CDR3 DNA: TGTGCCAGTAGTATAGATCAAGGGGACGAGCAGTACTTC; CDR3 protein: CASSIDQGDEQYF
V gene: TRBV27; J gene: TRBJ2-2; clone size: many; D gene: .; CDR3 DNA: TGTGCCAGCAGTGGTACGCCGAACACCGGGGAGCTGTTTTTT; CDR3 protein: CASSGTPNTGELFF
V gene: TRBV5-1; J gene: TRBJ2-7; clone size: few; D gene: .; CDR3 DNA: TGCGCCAGCAGCCCCCCGGACGGTTATTCCTACGAGCAGTACTTC; CDR3 protein: CASSPPDGYSYEQYF
V gene: TRBV2; J gene: TRBJ2-6; clone size: many; D gene: TRBD1; CDR3 DNA: TGTGCCAGCAGTGGTGGGACAGGGACATTCGGGGCCAACGTCCTGACTTTC; CDR3 protein: CASSGGTGTFGANVLTF
V gene: TRBV24-1; J gene: TRBJ1-3; clone size: few; D gene: TRBD1; CDR3 DNA: TGTGCCACCAGGATACCGGGACAGGGGTCTGGAAACACCATATATTTT; CDR3 protein: CATRIPGQGSGNTIYF
V gene: TRBV6-1; J gene: TRBJ1-1; clone size: many; D gene: .; CDR3 DNA: TGTGCCAGCATTCCAGGTCGAAACACTGAAGCTTTCTTT; CDR3 protein: CASIPGRNTEAFF
V gene: TRBV5-1; J gene: TRBJ1-2; clone size: many; D gene: .; CDR3 DNA: TGCGCCAGCAGCTTGGATCGGCAGGCCTTCGGAGGCTACACCTTC; CDR3 protein: CASSLDRQAFGGYTF
V gene: TRBV2; J gene: TRBJ1-1; clone size: many; D gene: TRBD1; CDR3 DNA: TGTGCCAGCAGCGCACAGGGGGGCGGCACTGAAGCTTTCTTT; CDR3 protein: CASSAQGGGTEAFF
V gene: TRBV6-5; J gene: TRBJ2-2; clone size: few; D gene: .; CDR3 DNA: TGTGCCAGCAGTTACAACTTGGGCGGCTGGAACACCGGGGAGCTGTTTTTT; CDR3 protein: CASSYNLGGWNTGELFF
V gene: TRBV3-1; J gene: TRBJ2-3; clone size: many; D gene: TRBD2; CDR3 DNA: TGTGCCAGCAGTCTGGGACTAGCGGCAAGGGATACGCAGTATTTT; CDR3 protein: CASSLGLAARDTQYF
V gene: TRBV7-9; J gene: TRBJ2-1; clone size: .; D gene: .; CDR3 DNA: TGTGCCAGCAGGACAGGTTCATACAATGAGCAGTTCTTC; CDR3 protein: CASRTGSYNEQFF
V gene: TRBV2; J gene: TRBJ1-1; clone size: few; D gene: TRBD1; CDR3 DNA: TGTGCCAGCTCGGACAGGCTCACCGGAATAACTGAAGCTTTCTTT; CDR3 protein: CASSDRLTGITEAFF
V gene: TRBV28; J gene: TRBJ2-3; clone size: many; D gene: .; CDR3 DNA: TGTGCCAGCAGTCCGGACCCCCATACGCAGTATTTT; CDR3 protein: CASSPDPHTQYF
V gene: TRBV20-1; J gene: TRBJ2-1; clone size: many; D gene: .; CDR3 DNA: TGCAGTGCTCATAGGGTACCCCTACAGTTCTTC; CDR3 protein: CSAHRVPLQFF
V gene: TRBV6-1; J gene: TRBJ2-5; clone size: few; D gene: .; CDR3 DNA: TGTGCCCCCGGGGAGACCCAGTACTTC; CDR3 protein: CAPGETQYF
V gene: TRBV2; J gene: TRBJ1-1; clone size: many; D gene: .; CDR3 DNA: TGTGCCAGCAGTACAACAGGGTTCACTGAAGCTTTCTTT; CDR3 protein: CASSTTGFTEAFF
V gene: TRBV6-2/TRBV6-3; J gene: TRBJ1-4; clone size: few; D gene: .; CDR3 DNA: TGTGCCAGCAGTTGGGGGGGGGGTAATGAAAAACTGTTTTTT; CDR3 protein: CASSWGGGNEKLFF
V gene: TRBV2; J gene: TRBJ2-7; clone size: many; D gene: .; CDR3 DNA: TGTGCCAGCAGTGACGGGTTCTCCTACGAGCAGTACTTC; CDR3 protein: CASSDGFSYEQYF
V gene: TRBV5-1; J gene: TRBJ2-3; clone size: .; D gene: TRBD2; CDR3 DNA: TGCGCCAGCAGCTTGAGAGGACTAGCGGGGGGCCAGAGCACAGATACGCAGTATTTT; CDR3 protein: CASSLRGLAGGQSTDTQYF
V gene: TRBV25-1; J gene: TRBJ1-1; clone size: few; D gene: TRBD1; CDR3 DNA: TGTGCCAGCAGTGAATGGGACAGTAGGGCTGAAGCTTTCTTT; CDR3 protein: CASSEWDSRAEAFF
V gene: TRBV12-5; J gene: TRBJ1-2; clone size: many; D gene: .; CDR3 DNA: TGTGCTAGTTCACCGTTAGCCCTCTATGGCTACACCTTC; CDR3 protein: CASSPLALYGYTF
V gene: TRBV5-1; J gene: TRBJ1-4; clone size: .; D gene: .; CDR3 DNA: TGCGCCAGCAGCTTGACCCACTTCCTGGAAAAACTGTTTTTT; CDR3 protein: CASSLTHFLEKLFF
V gene: TRBV6-2/TRBV6-3; J gene: TRBJ2-7; clone size: few; D gene: TRBD1; CDR3 DNA: TGTGCCAGCAGCCAGGGACAGGACATGGCCTACGAGCAGTACTTC; CDR3 protein: CASSQGQDMAYEQYF
V gene: TRBV6-1; J gene: TRBJ2-4; clone size: few; D gene: TRBD1; CDR3 DNA: TGTGCCAGCACCCGACAGGGATCCAAAAACATTCAGTACTTC; CDR3 protein: CASTRQGSKNIQYF
V gene: TRBV10-2; J gene: TRBJ1-5; clone size: many; D gene: TRBD1; CDR3 DNA: TGCGCCAGCAGTCGGGACAGGGGTGGCAATCAGCCCCAGCATTTT; CDR3 protein: CASSRDRGGNQPQHF
V gene: TRBV6-5; J gene: TRBJ2-3; clone size: many; D gene: .; CDR3 DNA: TGTGCCAGCAGTTACGAGGGCCTACCTAGCACAGATACGCAGTATTTT; CDR3 protein: CASSYEGLPSTDTQYF
V gene: TRBV3-1; J gene: TRBJ1-6; clone size: few; D gene: TRBD1; CDR3 DNA: TGTGCCAGCAGCCGTTCAGGGGGGGTAGTGTCCCTCCACTTT; CDR3 protein: CASSRSGGVVSLHF
V gene: TRBV5-6; J gene: TRBJ2-3; clone size: .; D gene: .; CDR3 DNA: TGTGCCAGCAGCTCATCGCCCGGCTACGAAGATACGCAGTATTTT; CDR3 protein: CASSSSPGYEDTQYF
V gene: TRBV20-1; J gene: TRBJ2-2; clone size: .; D gene: .; CDR3 DNA: TGCAGTGCTAGCATGGCGTACCCGAACACCGGGGAGCTGTTTTTT; CDR3 protein: CSASMAYPNTGELFF
V gene: TRBV3-1; J gene: TRBJ1-5; clone size: .; D gene: .; CDR3 DNA: TGTGCCAGCAGCCAGGGGACTAATCAGCCCCAGCATTTT; CDR3 protein: CASSQGTNQPQHF
V gene: TRBV3-1; J gene: TRBJ2-5; clone size: few; D gene: TRBD2; CDR3 DNA: TGTGCCACTAAGAGGGCTAGCGGGGCTGGGACCCAGTACTTC; CDR3 protein: CATKRASGAGTQYF